This T cell receptor (beta chain) comes out of a study of T cell responses to AZD1222 COVID-19 vaccine. Study-wide findings and caveats: At baseline, just six AZD1222 recipients tested seropositive. Only after the peak T cell response were repertoires sampled. Breadth and depth of Spike-specific TCRs rose after two AZD1222 doses. The donor group comprised mostly white British people and more females; the analysis possibly underestimated clonal diversity.

The CDR3 has 13 amino acids. The germline CDR1 and CDR2 sequences are SGHTA and FQGNSA. V shed 8 bases, J shed 8 bases, and the junction held 9 bases outside the gene matches. Profiled with immunoSEQ multiplex PCR; TCRdb holds only in-frame clones, not every one. The sample comprises some 80,000 clones, around 88% of which are singletons, and approximately 9.1% rests with the top ten. Remarks on this clone: Antigen: not known.

This TCR came from an adult who received the MenACWY meningococcal vaccine as a control. The specimen comprised peripheral blood, sampled 28 days after the second dose of the MenACWY control vaccine. The V gene is TRBV7-2, the J gene TRBJ2-3; 8 nucleotides match TRBD2. The CDR3 DNA reads as TGTGCCAGCGGAACCCCAGCGGGAGTTACGCAGTATTTT. Its protein product is CASGTPAGVTQYF.